What follows is one T cell receptor (beta chain) and its context. Its antigen is not yet known. No much larger clone is present one base from it, and per-base qualities are unavailable. Taken from the germline V gene, the CDR1 and CDR2 loops are MNHEY and SVGEGT. Including cysteine and phenylalanine, the CDR3 has 17 amino acids. Here the CDR3 DNA is all that survives: 51 bases in frame from base 1. Ends trimmed: V by 6 bases, J by 2 bases; bases unmatched to a gene: 9. The immunoSEQ Assay, a bias-controlled multiplex PCR, was used to amplify TCRbeta CDR3 regions from genomic DNA. The study's processing was this. Within the assay, amplification of reference gene primers was used to estimate how many nucleated cells each sample contained. To quantify the absolute abundance of each unique TCRbeta CDR3 rearrangement, sequence reads were collapsed and filtered. For each sample, productive Simpson clonality was calculated by taking the square root of Simpson's diversity index across productive rearrangements. TCRdb provides this immuneACCESS table in a form limited to in-frame rearrangements. Some clones are lacking; in checked studies, under half of them reflect an unresolved V gene, and why the rest are absent is not known. That table furnishes V, J and clone size, whereas the DNA furnished D and trimming. In this sample the table shows about 340,000 clones, approximately 86% of which occur a single time. Roughly 4% of the sample comes from the top ten.

This entry belongs to a study of blood T cell repertoires in COVID-19 (dated by TCRdb to 2020 to 2021). With regard to the full study: Samples from collaborators originated in the United States, Italy and Spain and spanned both the acute and convalescent phases of COVID-19. The prospective study material was composed of cDNA or gDNA derived from T cells, B-cell-depleted T cells, or PBMCs. Subjects who had been exposed to COVID-19, were actively infected with it, or had recovered from it provided the deeply sampled blood TCRbeta repertoires that made up the dataset. The repertoires were released in a freely available public database meant as a resource for research on the immune response to SARS-CoV-2. Samples were obtained from the ongoing ImmuneRACE study (first 160 participants) and from 1,254 subjects provided by 6 global collaborators. A de-identified subject ID, COVID-19 status, age in years and sex were almost always included in the sample metadata. Where available, HLA class I and class II types were obtained from metadata supplied by the sample provider rather than from assay-based typing. What the work shows at the level of the full study, not this receptor alone: The quantity of clinical and demographic metadata differed by source and by participant and was supplied without curation.

In the prospective study, participants were roughly 18 to 95 years old, resided in about two dozen geographic areas of the United States, and were enrolled through a virtual design. To assign participants to cohorts, the prospective study relied on clinical history that participants themselves reported in a screening survey and a study questionnaire. In the prospective study, whole blood, serum and a nasopharyngeal or oropharyngeal swab were collected from each participant by mobile phlebotomists. Participants in the prospective study had the option to provide additional blood draws and questionnaires over a roughly 2-month period. Prospective study blood samples were shipped either frozen or at room temperature before DNA extraction.

Recombination joined TRBV6-2 or TRBV6-3 with TRBJ2-5; TRBD2 lines up with 13 middle nucleotides. The TCR sequence derives from a woman aged 40-49 years with acute COVID-19. The sequencing sample was made of PBMCs or T cells enriched from blood (not recorded which). The DNA sequence is as follows: TGTGCCAGCAGCCAAACTAGCGGGAGGGCCGGGCAAGAGACCCAGTACTTC. Its protein product is CASSQTSGRAGQETQYF.